This record covers a single TCR beta chain. How the authors handled the data: Amplification from reference gene primers served as the basis for estimated nucleated cell counts. TCRdb's copy holds only in-frame clones and misses some; the assay was immunoSEQ multiplex PCR. From that table come the V and J calls and clone size; the DNA was used to work out D and trimming. The sample comprises approximately 230,000 clones, 87% of which are singletons, and about 3% rests with the top ten. The data are from a study of blood T cell repertoires in COVID-19. The CDR3 extends over 16 amino acids. The V and J ends lost 6 bases and 1 base, in that order; junction bases with no gene match: 7. Germline CDR1 is LGHNA and CDR2 is YNFKEQ.

The TCR comes from a man between 18 and 29 years old with active or convalescent COVID-19. The rearrangement joins TRBV4-2 to TRBJ2-2; 8 nucleotides match TRBD1. The sample consisted of peripheral blood. Here the CDR3 reads CASRTDRGMNTGELFF. CDR3 bases: TGTGCCAGCAGGACAGACAGGGGCATGAACACCGGGGAGCTGTTTTTT.